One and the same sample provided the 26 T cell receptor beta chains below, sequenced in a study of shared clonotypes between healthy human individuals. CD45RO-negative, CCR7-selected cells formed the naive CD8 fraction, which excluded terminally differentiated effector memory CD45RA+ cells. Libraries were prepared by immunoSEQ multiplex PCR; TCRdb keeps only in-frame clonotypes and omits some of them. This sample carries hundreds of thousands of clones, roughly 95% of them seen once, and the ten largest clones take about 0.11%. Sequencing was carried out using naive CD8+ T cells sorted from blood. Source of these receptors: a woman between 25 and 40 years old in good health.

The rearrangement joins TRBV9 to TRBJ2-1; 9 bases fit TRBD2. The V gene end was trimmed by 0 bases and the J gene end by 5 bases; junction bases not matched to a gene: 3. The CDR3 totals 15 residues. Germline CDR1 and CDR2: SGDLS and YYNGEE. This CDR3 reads CASSVGGRADNEQFF. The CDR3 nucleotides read TGTGCCAGCAGCGTAGGCGGGAGGGCTGACAATGAGCAGTTCTTC.

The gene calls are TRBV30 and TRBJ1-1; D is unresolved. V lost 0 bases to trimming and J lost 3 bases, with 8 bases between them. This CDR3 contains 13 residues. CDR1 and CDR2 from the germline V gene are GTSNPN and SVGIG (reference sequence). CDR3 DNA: TGTGCCTGGAGTGTATTTGGGGACACTGAAGCTTTCTTT. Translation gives CAWSVFGDTEAFF.

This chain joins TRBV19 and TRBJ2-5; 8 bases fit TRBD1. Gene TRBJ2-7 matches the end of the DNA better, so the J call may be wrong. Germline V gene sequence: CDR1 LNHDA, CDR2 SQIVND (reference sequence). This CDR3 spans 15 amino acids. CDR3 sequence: CASSIETGVSYEQYF. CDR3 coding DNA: TGTGCCAGTAGTATCGAGACAGGGGTGTCCTACGAGCAGTACTTC.

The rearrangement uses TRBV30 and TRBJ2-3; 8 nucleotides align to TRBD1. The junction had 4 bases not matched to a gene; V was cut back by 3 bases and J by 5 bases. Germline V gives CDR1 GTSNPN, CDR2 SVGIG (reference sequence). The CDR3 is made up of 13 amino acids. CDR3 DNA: TGTGCCTGGAGGACAGGGGTTAGAGATACGCAGTATTTT. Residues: CAWRTGVRDTQYF.

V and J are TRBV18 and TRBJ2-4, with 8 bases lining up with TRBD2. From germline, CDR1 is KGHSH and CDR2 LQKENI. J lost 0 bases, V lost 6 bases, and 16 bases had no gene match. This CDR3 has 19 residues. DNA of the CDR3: TGTGCCAGCTCCCTTCGGGGGGGCGAGGTGATGCTAGCCAAAAACATTCAGTACTTC. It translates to CASSLRGGEVMLAKNIQYF.

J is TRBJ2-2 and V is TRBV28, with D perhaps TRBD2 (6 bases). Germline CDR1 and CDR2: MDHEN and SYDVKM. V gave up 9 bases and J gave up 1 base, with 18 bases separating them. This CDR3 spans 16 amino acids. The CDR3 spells CASRRGVLRNTGELFF. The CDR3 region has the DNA TGTGCCAGTAGGAGGGGAGTATTGAGGAACACCGGGGAGCTGTTTTTT. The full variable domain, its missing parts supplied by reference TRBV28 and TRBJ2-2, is DVKVTQSSRYLVKRTGEKVFLECVQDMDHENMFWYRQDPGLGLRLIYFSYDVKMKEKGDIPEGYSVSREKKERFSLILESASTNQTSMYLCASRRGVLRNTGELFFGEGSRLTVL.

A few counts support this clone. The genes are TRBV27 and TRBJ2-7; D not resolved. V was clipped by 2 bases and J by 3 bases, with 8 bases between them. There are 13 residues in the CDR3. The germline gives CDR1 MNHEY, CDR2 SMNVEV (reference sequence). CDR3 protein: CASSLQRSYEQYF. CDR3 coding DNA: TGTGCCAGCAGTTTACAGAGAAGCTACGAGCAGTACTTC.

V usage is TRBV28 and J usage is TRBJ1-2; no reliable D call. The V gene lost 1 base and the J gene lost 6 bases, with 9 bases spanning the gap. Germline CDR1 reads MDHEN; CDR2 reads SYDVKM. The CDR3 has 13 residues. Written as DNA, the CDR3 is TGTGCCAGCAGTTTATTGCCCGTGGATGGCTACACCTTC. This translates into CASSLLPVDGYTF.

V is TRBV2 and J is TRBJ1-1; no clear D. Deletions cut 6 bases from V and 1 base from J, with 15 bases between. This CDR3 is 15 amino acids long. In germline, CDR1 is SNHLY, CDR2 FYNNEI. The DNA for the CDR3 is TGTGCCAGCAGAGGGTTTTTGGACGGGAACACTGAAGCTTTCTTT. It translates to CASRGFLDGNTEAFF.

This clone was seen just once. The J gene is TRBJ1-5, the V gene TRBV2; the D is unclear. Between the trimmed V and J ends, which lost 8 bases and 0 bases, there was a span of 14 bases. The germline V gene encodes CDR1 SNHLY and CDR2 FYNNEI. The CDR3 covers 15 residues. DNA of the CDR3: TGTGCCAGCGGGGAGACAAACTATAGCAATCAGCCCCAGCATTTT. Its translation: CASGETNYSNQPQHF.

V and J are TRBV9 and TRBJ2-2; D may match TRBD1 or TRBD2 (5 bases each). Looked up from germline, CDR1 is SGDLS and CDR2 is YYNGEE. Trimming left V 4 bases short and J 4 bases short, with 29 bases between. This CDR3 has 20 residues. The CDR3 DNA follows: TGTGCCAGCAGCCACCCACGGGGTGTGACAGACCGCCAACCCACCGGGGAGCTGTTTTTT. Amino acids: CASSHPRGVTDRQPTGELFF.

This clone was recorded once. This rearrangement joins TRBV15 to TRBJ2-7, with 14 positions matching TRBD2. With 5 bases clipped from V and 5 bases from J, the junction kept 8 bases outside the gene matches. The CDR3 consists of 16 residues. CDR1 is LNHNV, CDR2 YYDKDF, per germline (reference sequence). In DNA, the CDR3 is TGTGCCACCAGCGCAAACCCGGGACTAGCGGGGGACGAGCAGTACTTC. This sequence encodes CATSANPGLAGDEQYF.

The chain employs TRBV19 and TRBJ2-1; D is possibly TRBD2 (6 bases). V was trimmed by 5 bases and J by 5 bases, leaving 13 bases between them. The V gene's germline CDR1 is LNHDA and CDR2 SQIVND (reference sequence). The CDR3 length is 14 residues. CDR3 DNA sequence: TGTGCCAGTAGTGTTTGGACTACCAACAATGAGCAGTTCTTC. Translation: CASSVWTTNNEQFF.

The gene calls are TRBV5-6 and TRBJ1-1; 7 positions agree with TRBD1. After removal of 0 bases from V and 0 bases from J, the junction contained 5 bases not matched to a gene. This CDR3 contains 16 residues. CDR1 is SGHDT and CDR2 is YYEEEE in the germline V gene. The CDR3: CASSLGAGTVNTEAFF. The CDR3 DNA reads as TGTGCCAGCAGCTTGGGGGCCGGGACAGTGAACACTGAAGCTTTCTTT.

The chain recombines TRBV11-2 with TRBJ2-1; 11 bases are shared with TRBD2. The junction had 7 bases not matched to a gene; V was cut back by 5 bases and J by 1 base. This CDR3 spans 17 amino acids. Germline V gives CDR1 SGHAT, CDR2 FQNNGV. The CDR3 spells CASSPLTSGESYNEQFF. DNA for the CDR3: TGTGCCAGCAGCCCCCTGACTAGCGGGGAATCCTACAATGAGCAGTTCTTC. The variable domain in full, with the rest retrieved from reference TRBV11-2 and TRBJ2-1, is EAGVAQSPRYKIIEKRQSVAFWCNPISGHATLYWYQQILGQGPKLLIQFQNNGVVDDSQLPKDRFSAERLKGVDSTLKIQPAKLEDSAVYLCASSPLTSGESYNEQFFGPGTRLTVL.

The CDR3 DNA sequence: TGTGCCTCCGGGGGAGGTAGCGGGAGGTTTTTAGAAACAGATACGCAGTATTTT. Protein sequence: CASGGGSGRFLETDTQYF. This chain connects TRBV10-3 to TRBJ2-3, with TRBD2 identical over 10 bases. Germline V gene sequence: CDR1 ENHRY, CDR2 SYGVKD. J was trimmed by 3 bases and V by 11 bases; bases with no gene match: 20. The CDR3 sequence is 18 residues long.

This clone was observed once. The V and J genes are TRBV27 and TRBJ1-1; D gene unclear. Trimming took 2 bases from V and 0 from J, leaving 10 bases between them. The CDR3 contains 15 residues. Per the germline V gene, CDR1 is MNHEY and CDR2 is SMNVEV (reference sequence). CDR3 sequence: CASSLGPLMNTEAFF. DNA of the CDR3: TGTGCCAGCAGTTTAGGCCCGCTAATGAACACTGAAGCTTTCTTT.

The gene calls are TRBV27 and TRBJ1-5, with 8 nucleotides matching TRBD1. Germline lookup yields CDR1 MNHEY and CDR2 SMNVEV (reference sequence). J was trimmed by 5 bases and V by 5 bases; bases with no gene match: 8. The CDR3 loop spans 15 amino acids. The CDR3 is CASSTTGVTDQPQHF. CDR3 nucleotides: TGTGCCAGCAGTACGACAGGGGTTACGGATCAGCCCCAGCATTTT.

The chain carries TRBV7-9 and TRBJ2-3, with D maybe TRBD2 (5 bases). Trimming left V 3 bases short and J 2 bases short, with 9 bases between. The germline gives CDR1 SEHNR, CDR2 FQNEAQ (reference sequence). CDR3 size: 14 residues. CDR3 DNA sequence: TGTGCCAGCAGCTTTGGCGGGTCCACAGATACGCAGTATTTT. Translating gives CASSFGGSTDTQYF.

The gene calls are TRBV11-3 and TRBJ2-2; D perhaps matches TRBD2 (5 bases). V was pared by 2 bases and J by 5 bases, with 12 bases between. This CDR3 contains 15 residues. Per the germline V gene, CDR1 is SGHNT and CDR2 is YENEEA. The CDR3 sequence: CASSLRSTGTGELFF. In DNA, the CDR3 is TGTGCCAGCAGCTTAAGGTCAACGGGGACCGGGGAGCTGTTTTTT.

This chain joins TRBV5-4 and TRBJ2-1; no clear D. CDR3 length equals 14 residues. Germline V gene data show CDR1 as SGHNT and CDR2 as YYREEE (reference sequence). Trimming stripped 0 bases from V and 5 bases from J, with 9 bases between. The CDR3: CASSLDGWDNEQFF. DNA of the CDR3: TGTGCCAGCAGCTTGGATGGGTGGGACAATGAGCAGTTCTTC. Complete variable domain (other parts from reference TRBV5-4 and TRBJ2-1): ETGVTQSPTHLIKTRGQQVTLRCSSQSGHNTVSWYQQALGQGPQFIFQYYREEENGRGNFPPRFSGLQFPNYSSELNVNALELDDSALYLCASSLDGWDNEQFFGPGTRLTVL.

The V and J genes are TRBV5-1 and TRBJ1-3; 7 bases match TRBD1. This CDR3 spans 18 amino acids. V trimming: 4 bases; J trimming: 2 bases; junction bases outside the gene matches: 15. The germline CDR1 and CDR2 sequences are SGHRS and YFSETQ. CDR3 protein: CASSPNELQGLTGNTIYF. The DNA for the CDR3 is TGCGCCAGCAGCCCTAACGAACTACAGGGGCTAACTGGAAACACCATATATTTT.

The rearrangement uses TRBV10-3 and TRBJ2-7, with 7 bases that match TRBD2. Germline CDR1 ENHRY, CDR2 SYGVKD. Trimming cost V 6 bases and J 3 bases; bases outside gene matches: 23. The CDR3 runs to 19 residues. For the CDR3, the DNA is TGTGCCATCAGGTCCGGGAGAGGGACTACACTCCGGGAGGTCTACGAGCAGTACTTC. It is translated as CAIRSGRGTTLREVYEQYF.

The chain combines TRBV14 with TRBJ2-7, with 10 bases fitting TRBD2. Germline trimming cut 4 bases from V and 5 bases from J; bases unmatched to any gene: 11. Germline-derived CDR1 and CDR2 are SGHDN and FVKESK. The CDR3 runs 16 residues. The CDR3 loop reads CASSRRGPLAGDEQYF. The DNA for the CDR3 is TGTGCCAGCAGCCGTAGGGGTCCGCTAGCGGGAGACGAGCAGTACTTC.

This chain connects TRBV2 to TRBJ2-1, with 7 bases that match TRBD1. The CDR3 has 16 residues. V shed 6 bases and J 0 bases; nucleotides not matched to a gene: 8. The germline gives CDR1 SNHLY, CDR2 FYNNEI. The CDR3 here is CASRARTGSSYNEQFF. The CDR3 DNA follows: TGTGCCAGCAGGGCCCGGACAGGTAGCTCCTACAATGAGCAGTTCTTC.

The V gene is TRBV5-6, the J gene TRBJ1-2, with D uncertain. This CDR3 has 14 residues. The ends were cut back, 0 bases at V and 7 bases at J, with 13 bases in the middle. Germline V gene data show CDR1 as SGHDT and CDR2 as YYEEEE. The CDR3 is CASSLGDFVAGYTF. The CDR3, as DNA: TGTGCCAGCAGCTTGGGAGATTTCGTCGCTGGCTACACCTTC. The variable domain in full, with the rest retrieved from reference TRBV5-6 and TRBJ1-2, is DAGVTQSPTHLIKTRGQQVTLRCSPKSGHDTVSWYQQALGQGPQFIFQYYEEEERQRGNFPDRFSGHQFPNYSSELNVNALLLGDSALYLCASSLGDFVAGYTFGSGTRLTVV.